These T cell receptor beta chains were read from a single sample in a study of blood T cell repertoires in COVID-19. Measured with immunoSEQ multiplex PCR; TCRdb has only the in-frame clones, and not every one. This sample has 150,000 to 200,000 clones, with about 88% found just once. What was sequenced was PBMCs or T cells enriched from blood (not recorded which). The source of these receptors is a woman aged 18-29 years who had recovered from COVID-19. Each CDR3 is given with its conserved first and last residue. The order of the fields is clone size, V gene, J gene, CDR3 length, D gene, CDR3 protein, CDR3 DNA. D genes are given only for firm matches. Expanded clones are given a class, and other clones once, few, many or no size at all.

clone_size: once
v_call: TRBV7-9
j_call: TRBJ1-6
cdr3_length: 14
d_call: TRBD1
cdr3_aa: CASSFGQGNSPLHF
cdr3_nt: TGTGCCAGCAGCTTCGGACAGGGCAATTCACCCCTCCACTTT

clone_size: once
v_call: TRBV18
j_call: TRBJ1-4
cdr3_length: 15
d_call: NA
cdr3_aa: CASSPEAGENEKLFF
cdr3_nt: TGTGCCAGCTCACCAGAGGCGGGAGAGAATGAAAAACTGTTTTTT

clone_size: NA
v_call: TRBV10-2
j_call: TRBJ2-5
cdr3_length: 16
d_call: TRBD2
cdr3_aa: CASSETSGGLRETQYF
cdr3_nt: TGCGCCAGCAGTGAGACTAGCGGGGGCCTCCGAGAGACCCAGTACTTC

clone_size: few
v_call: TRBV6-5
j_call: TRBJ2-7
cdr3_length: 15
d_call: NA
cdr3_aa: CASSDGTPGTYEQYF
cdr3_nt: TGTGCCAGCAGCGACGGAACGCCGGGAACCTACGAGCAGTACTTC

clone_size: NA
v_call: TRBV12-3/TRBV12-4
j_call: TRBJ2-7
cdr3_length: 13
d_call: NA
cdr3_aa: CASSFDGGSEQYF
cdr3_nt: TGTGCCAGCAGTTTTGATGGAGGGTCCGAGCAGTACTTC

clone_size: NA
v_call: TRBV5-1
j_call: TRBJ2-2
cdr3_length: 16
d_call: TRBD2
cdr3_aa: CASSLAGGGGTGELFF
cdr3_nt: TGCGCCAGCAGCCTCGCCGGGGGGGGAGGCACCGGGGAGCTGTTTTTT

clone_size: once
v_call: TRBV3-1/TRBV3-2
j_call: TRBJ2-7
cdr3_length: 16
d_call: TRBD2
cdr3_aa: CASSQGIAGGPQEQYF
cdr3_nt: TGTGCCAGCAGCCAAGGGATAGCGGGGGGGCCCCAAGAGCAGTACTTC

clone_size: NA
v_call: TRBV2
j_call: TRBJ2-3
cdr3_length: 15
d_call: NA
cdr3_aa: CASSEWLEVADTQYF
cdr3_nt: TGTGCCAGCAGTGAATGGCTCGAGGTAGCAGATACGCAGTATTTT

clone_size: NA
v_call: TRBV2
j_call: TRBJ1-2
cdr3_length: 12
d_call: NA
cdr3_aa: CASKQQGDGYTF
cdr3_nt: TGTGCCAGCAAGCAACAGGGTGACGGCTACACCTTC

clone_size: few
v_call: TRBV9
j_call: TRBJ1-6
cdr3_length: 14
d_call: NA
cdr3_aa: CASTQTAVASPLHF
cdr3_nt: TGTGCCAGCACCCAGACAGCCGTGGCTTCACCCCTCCACTTT

clone_size: NA
v_call: TRBV28
j_call: TRBJ1-1
cdr3_length: 14
d_call: NA
cdr3_aa: CASSITRTASEAFF
cdr3_nt: TGTGCCAGCAGTATCACTCGGACAGCGTCCGAAGCTTTCTTT

clone_size: NA
v_call: TRBV19
j_call: TRBJ1-1
cdr3_length: 13
d_call: TRBD1
cdr3_aa: CASSTPGGTEAFF
cdr3_nt: TGTGCCAGTAGTACCCCAGGGGGCACTGAAGCTTTCTTT

clone_size: NA
v_call: TRBV5-1
j_call: TRBJ2-1
cdr3_length: 12
d_call: NA
cdr3_aa: CASSLQRNEQFF
cdr3_nt: TGCGCCAGCAGCTTGCAGCGCAATGAGCAGTTCTTC

clone_size: NA
v_call: TRBV10-1
j_call: TRBJ2-2
cdr3_length: 12
d_call: NA
cdr3_aa: CASSHDTGELFF
cdr3_nt: TGCGCCAGCAGTCATGACACCGGGGAGCTGTTTTTT

clone_size: few
v_call: TRBV30
j_call: TRBJ1-3
cdr3_length: 14
d_call: NA
cdr3_aa: CAWISRFSGNTIYF
cdr3_nt: TGTGCCTGGATCAGCAGGTTCTCTGGAAACACCATATATTTT

clone_size: once
v_call: TRBV12-3/TRBV12-4
j_call: TRBJ2-5
cdr3_length: 13
d_call: TRBD1
cdr3_aa: CASSPGTAKTQYF
cdr3_nt: TGTGCCAGCAGTCCCGGGACAGCTAAGACCCAGTACTTC

clone_size: NA
v_call: TRBV30
j_call: TRBJ1-2
cdr3_length: 14
d_call: NA
cdr3_aa: CAWSGGGGSGGYTF
cdr3_nt: TGTGCCTGGAGTGGGGGCGGCGGGAGCGGTGGCTACACCTTC

clone_size: NA
v_call: TRBV3-1/TRBV3-2
j_call: TRBJ2-1
cdr3_length: 16
d_call: TRBD2
cdr3_aa: CASSPRLAGVPNEQFF
cdr3_nt: TGTGCCAGCAGCCCCAGACTAGCGGGAGTACCCAATGAGCAGTTCTTC

clone_size: NA
v_call: TRBV28
j_call: TRBJ1-1
cdr3_length: 14
d_call: NA
cdr3_aa: CASKIDTLNTEAFF
cdr3_nt: TGTGCCAGCAAAATAGACACCCTGAACACTGAAGCTTTCTTT

clone_size: NA
v_call: TRBV12-3/TRBV12-4
j_call: TRBJ2-7
cdr3_length: 13
d_call: TRBD2
cdr3_aa: CASSFFGGDEQYF
cdr3_nt: TGTGCCAGCAGTTTCTTTGGGGGGGACGAGCAGTACTTC

clone_size: NA
v_call: TRBV6-1
j_call: TRBJ1-5
cdr3_length: 14
d_call: NA
cdr3_aa: CASSEMGSNQPQHF
cdr3_nt: TGTGCCAGCAGTGAGATGGGCAGCAATCAGCCCCAGCATTTT

clone_size: NA
v_call: TRBV7-6
j_call: TRBJ2-3
cdr3_length: 15
d_call: NA
cdr3_aa: CASSTLALSTDTQYF
cdr3_nt: TGTGCCAGCAGCACTTTAGCGCTTAGCACAGATACGCAGTATTTT

clone_size: NA
v_call: TRBV3-1/TRBV3-2
j_call: TRBJ2-5
cdr3_length: 12
d_call: NA
cdr3_aa: CASSHVVETQYF
cdr3_nt: TGTGCCAGCAGCCACGTAGTGGAGACCCAGTACTTC

clone_size: NA
v_call: TRBV7-8
j_call: TRBJ1-3
cdr3_length: 14
d_call: NA
cdr3_aa: CASSEAGRGNTIYF
cdr3_nt: TGTGCCAGCAGCGAGGCAGGGAGGGGAAACACCATATATTTT

clone_size: once
v_call: TRBV11-2
j_call: TRBJ2-1
cdr3_length: 14
d_call: NA
cdr3_aa: CASSLGGVGNEQFF
cdr3_nt: TGTGCCAGCAGCTTAGGGGGGGTAGGGAATGAGCAGTTCTTC

clone_size: NA
v_call: TRBV15
j_call: TRBJ1-1
cdr3_length: 14
d_call: NA
cdr3_aa: CATTLDRLNTEAFF
cdr3_nt: TGTGCCACCACCCTTGACAGATTGAACACTGAAGCTTTCTTT

clone_size: once
v_call: TRBV4-3
j_call: TRBJ1-3
cdr3_length: 17
d_call: TRBD1
cdr3_aa: CASSQEFRDRAGNTIYF
cdr3_nt: TGCGCCAGCAGCCAAGAGTTCCGGGACAGGGCAGGAAACACCATATATTTT

clone_size: NA
v_call: TRBV7-2
j_call: TRBJ2-1
cdr3_length: 16
d_call: NA
cdr3_aa: CASSLETRPSYNEQFF
cdr3_nt: TGTGCCAGCAGCCTGGAGACTAGACCCTCCTACAATGAGCAGTTCTTC

clone_size: NA
v_call: TRBV19
j_call: TRBJ1-4
cdr3_length: 14
d_call: NA
cdr3_aa: CASRVQGTNEKLFF
cdr3_nt: TGTGCCAGTAGGGTTCAGGGGACTAATGAAAAACTGTTTTTT

clone_size: NA
v_call: TRBV4-2
j_call: TRBJ2-5
cdr3_length: 19
d_call: TRBD2
cdr3_aa: CASSQESGTSGGARETQYF
cdr3_nt: TGTGCCAGCAGCCAAGAATCCGGGACTAGCGGGGGGGCCCGGGAGACCCAGTACTTC

clone_size: NA
v_call: TRBV27
j_call: TRBJ2-4
cdr3_length: 15
d_call: NA
cdr3_aa: CASTTTREPKNIQYF
cdr3_nt: TGTGCCAGCACAACCACCAGGGAACCCAAAAACATTCAGTACTTC

clone_size: NA
v_call: TRBV7-2
j_call: TRBJ2-4
cdr3_length: 19
d_call: TRBD2
cdr3_aa: CASSASGTSANLAKNIQYF
cdr3_nt: TGTGCCAGCAGCGCGTCCGGGACTAGCGCCAATCTAGCCAAAAACATTCAGTACTTC

clone_size: NA
v_call: TRBV2
j_call: TRBJ2-7
cdr3_length: 16
d_call: NA
cdr3_aa: CASSGLRASANYEQYF
cdr3_nt: TGTGCCAGCAGTGGACTTCGGGCTAGCGCGAACTACGAGCAGTACTTC

clone_size: NA
v_call: TRBV19
j_call: TRBJ2-3
cdr3_length: 18
d_call: TRBD2
cdr3_aa: CASSIEGGGSGATDTQYF
cdr3_nt: TGTGCCAGTAGTATAGAGGGGGGAGGTAGCGGGGCAACAGATACGCAGTATTTT

clone_size: once
v_call: TRBV5-1
j_call: TRBJ2-5
cdr3_length: 14
d_call: NA
cdr3_aa: CASSLGQGKGTQYF
cdr3_nt: TGCGCCAGCAGCTTGGGGCAGGGGAAGGGGACCCAGTACTTC

clone_size: once
v_call: TRBV5-8
j_call: TRBJ2-3
cdr3_length: 15
d_call: TRBD2
cdr3_aa: CASSLAGGSTDTQYF
cdr3_nt: TGTGCCAGCAGCTTGGCGGGGGGGAGCACAGATACGCAGTATTTT

clone_size: NA
v_call: TRBV10-1
j_call: TRBJ1-1
cdr3_length: 15
d_call: NA
cdr3_aa: CASSERPGRATEAFF
cdr3_nt: TGCGCCAGCAGTGAGAGGCCAGGGAGGGCAACTGAAGCTTTCTTT

clone_size: NA
v_call: TRBV6-5
j_call: TRBJ2-7
cdr3_length: 14
d_call: NA
cdr3_aa: CASRDLGAGYEQYF
cdr3_nt: TGTGCCAGCAGGGACTTAGGGGCGGGATACGAGCAGTACTTC

clone_size: NA
v_call: TRBV18
j_call: TRBJ2-3
cdr3_length: 16
d_call: TRBD2
cdr3_aa: CASSPRTSGGADTQYF
cdr3_nt: TGTGCCAGCTCACCACGGACTAGCGGGGGGGCAGATACGCAGTATTTT

clone_size: NA
v_call: TRBV15
j_call: TRBJ2-1
cdr3_length: 12
d_call: NA
cdr3_aa: CATTSSGNEQFF
cdr3_nt: TGTGCCACCACAAGCAGCGGGAATGAGCAGTTCTTC

clone_size: NA
v_call: TRBV5-1
j_call: TRBJ2-7
cdr3_length: 15
d_call: TRBD2
cdr3_aa: CASSLGSRERREQYF
cdr3_nt: TGCGCCAGCAGCTTGGGTTCGCGGGAGAGGCGCGAGCAGTACTTC

clone_size: NA
v_call: TRBV30
j_call: TRBJ2-3
cdr3_length: 11
d_call: NA
cdr3_aa: CAWSVGGTPYF
cdr3_nt: TGTGCCTGGAGTGTAGGAGGGACCCCTTATTTT

clone_size: NA
v_call: TRBV9
j_call: TRBJ2-7
cdr3_length: 14
d_call: NA
cdr3_aa: CASSTSTRGDEQYF
cdr3_nt: TGTGCCAGCAGCACAAGCACCCGCGGTGACGAGCAGTACTTC

clone_size: NA
v_call: TRBV28
j_call: TRBJ1-2
cdr3_length: 13
d_call: NA
cdr3_aa: CASSDPGRAGYTF
cdr3_nt: TGTGCCAGCAGTGATCCAGGGCGAGCTGGCTACACCTTC

clone_size: NA
v_call: TRBV6-1
j_call: TRBJ2-7
cdr3_length: 18
d_call: TRBD1
cdr3_aa: CASSELAGGYVGSYEQYF
cdr3_nt: TGTGCCAGCAGTGAATTGGCAGGGGGCTACGTAGGCTCCTACGAGCAGTACTTC

clone_size: NA
v_call: TRBV4-2
j_call: TRBJ2-3
cdr3_length: 17
d_call: TRBD2
cdr3_aa: CASSPTDAAGGSDTQYF
cdr3_nt: TGTGCCAGCAGCCCGACGGATGCAGCGGGAGGATCCGATACGCAGTATTTT

clone_size: few
v_call: TRBV5-1
j_call: TRBJ2-3
cdr3_length: 15
d_call: TRBD2
cdr3_aa: CASSFSGSGADTQYF
cdr3_nt: TGCGCCAGCAGCTTTAGCGGGAGCGGCGCAGATACGCAGTATTTT

clone_size: NA
v_call: TRBV10-1
j_call: TRBJ2-7
cdr3_length: 14
d_call: TRBD2
cdr3_aa: CASRSSGDSYEQYF
cdr3_nt: TGCGCCAGCAGAAGTAGCGGGGACTCCTACGAGCAGTACTTC

clone_size: NA
v_call: TRBV6-5
j_call: TRBJ2-2
cdr3_length: 14
d_call: NA
cdr3_aa: CASRPGTNTGELFF
cdr3_nt: TGTGCCAGCAGACCCGGGACGAACACCGGGGAGCTGTTTTTT

clone_size: NA
v_call: TRBV30
j_call: TRBJ1-2
cdr3_length: 12
d_call: TRBD1
cdr3_aa: CASGGKEYGYTF
cdr3_nt: TGTGCCTCAGGGGGCAAGGAGTATGGCTACACCTTC

clone_size: NA
v_call: TRBV6-2/TRBV6-3
j_call: TRBJ2-7
cdr3_length: 15
d_call: TRBD2
cdr3_aa: CASSYGASGTVEQYF
cdr3_nt: TGTGCCAGCAGTTACGGGGCTAGCGGGACCGTCGAGCAGTACTTC

clone_size: once
v_call: TRBV2
j_call: TRBJ1-4
cdr3_length: 15
d_call: TRBD1
cdr3_aa: CASSEVQGAGEKLFF
cdr3_nt: TGTGCCAGCAGTGAGGTCCAGGGGGCCGGGGAAAAACTGTTTTTT

clone_size: NA
v_call: TRBV19
j_call: TRBJ1-5
cdr3_length: 16
d_call: TRBD1
cdr3_aa: CASSDPGQGANQPQHF
cdr3_nt: TGTGCCAGTAGTGACCCGGGACAGGGGGCCAATCAGCCCCAGCATTTT

clone_size: NA
v_call: TRBV4-3
j_call: TRBJ1-2
cdr3_length: 14
d_call: NA
cdr3_aa: CASSQDSAGLGYTF
cdr3_nt: TGCGCCAGCAGCCAAGATTCGGCGGGTCTAGGCTACACCTTC

clone_size: once
v_call: TRBV7-8
j_call: TRBJ1-5
cdr3_length: 12
d_call: NA
cdr3_aa: CASKIGDQPQHF
cdr3_nt: TGTGCCAGCAAAATCGGGGATCAGCCCCAGCATTTT

clone_size: NA
v_call: TRBV6-5
j_call: TRBJ2-3
cdr3_length: 15
d_call: NA
cdr3_aa: CASSWLAGGTDTQYF
cdr3_nt: TGTGCCAGCAGTTGGTTGGCAGGGGGCACAGATACGCAGTATTTT

clone_size: NA
v_call: TRBV5-1
j_call: TRBJ2-1
cdr3_length: 18
d_call: TRBD1
cdr3_aa: CASSSGTGGLSSYNEQFF
cdr3_nt: TGCGCCAGCAGCTCCGGGACAGGGGGTCTAAGCTCCTACAATGAGCAGTTCTTC

clone_size: few
v_call: TRBV10-2
j_call: TRBJ1-6
cdr3_length: 15
d_call: NA
cdr3_aa: CASIPNRDGASPLHF
cdr3_nt: TGCGCCAGCATACCAAACAGGGACGGGGCTTCACCCCTCCACTTT